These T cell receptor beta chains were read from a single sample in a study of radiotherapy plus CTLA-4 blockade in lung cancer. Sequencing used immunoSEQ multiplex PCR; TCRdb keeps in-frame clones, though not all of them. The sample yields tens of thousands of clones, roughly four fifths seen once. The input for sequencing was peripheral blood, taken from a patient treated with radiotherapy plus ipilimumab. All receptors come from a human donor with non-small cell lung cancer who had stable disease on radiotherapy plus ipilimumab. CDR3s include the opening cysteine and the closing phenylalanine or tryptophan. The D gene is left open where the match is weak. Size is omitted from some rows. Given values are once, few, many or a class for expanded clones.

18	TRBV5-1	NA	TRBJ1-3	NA	CASSLVPQTGLSGNTIYF	TGCGCCAGCAGCTTGGTTCCCCAGACCGGCCTCTCTGGAAACACCATATATTTT
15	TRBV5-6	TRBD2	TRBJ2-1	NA	CASSPLTGGYNEQFF	TGTGCCAGCAGCCCTCTCACGGGGGGTTACAATGAGCAGTTCTTC
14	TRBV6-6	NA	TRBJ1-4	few	CASSYPGGGEKLFF	TGTGCCAGCAGTTACCCGGGGGGTGGCGAAAAACTGTTTTTT
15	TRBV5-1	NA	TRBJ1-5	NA	CASSWGAGGNQPQHF	TGCGCCAGCAGCTGGGGGGCTGGGGGCAATCAGCCCCAGCATTTT
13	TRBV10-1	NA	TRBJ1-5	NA	CASSLTVSAPQHF	TGCGCCAGCAGTCTGACGGTGTCCGCCCCCCAGCATTTT
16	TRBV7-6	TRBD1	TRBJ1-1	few	CASSPRTGGFYTEAFF	TGTGCCAGCAGCCCGCGGACAGGGGGTTTCTACACTGAAGCTTTCTTT
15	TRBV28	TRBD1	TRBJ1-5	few	CASSLKGTGRQPQHF	TGTGCCAGCAGTCTAAAGGGGACAGGGCGTCAGCCCCAGCATTTT
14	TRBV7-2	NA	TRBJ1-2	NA	CASSLAPSNYGYTF	TGTGCCAGCAGCTTAGCTCCCTCCAACTATGGCTACACCTTC
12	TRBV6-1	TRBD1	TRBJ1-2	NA	CASSRDRYGYTF	TGTGCCAGCAGTAGGGACAGATATGGCTACACCTTC
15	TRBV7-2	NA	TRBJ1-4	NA	CASSLDGSTNEKLFF	TGTGCCAGCAGCTTGGACGGATCAACTAATGAAAAACTGTTTTTT
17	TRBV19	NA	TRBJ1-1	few	CASSIGYRNSYNTEAFF	TGTGCCAGTAGTATTGGATATCGGAACTCCTATAACACTGAAGCTTTCTTT
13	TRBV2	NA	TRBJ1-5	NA	CASSLDSNQPQHF	TGTGCCAGCAGCCTCGATAGCAATCAGCCCCAGCATTTT
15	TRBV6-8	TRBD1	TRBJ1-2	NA	CASSEYRQGYYGYTF	TGTGCCAGCAGTGAATACAGACAGGGCTACTATGGCTACACCTTC
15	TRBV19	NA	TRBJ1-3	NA	CASIYGAGSGNTIYF	TGTGCCAGTATTTACGGAGCCGGCTCTGGAAACACCATATATTTT
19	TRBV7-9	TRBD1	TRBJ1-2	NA	CASSLARSITRTGYYGYTF	TGTGCCAGCAGCTTAGCTAGATCTATCACGAGGACAGGGTATTATGGCTACACCTTC
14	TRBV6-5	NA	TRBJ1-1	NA	CASSYERSDTEAFF	TGTGCCAGCAGTTACGAGAGGTCGGACACTGAAGCTTTCTTT
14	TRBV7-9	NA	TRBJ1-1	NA	CASSFAETNTEAFF	TGTGCCAGCAGCTTTGCGGAGACGAACACTGAAGCTTTCTTT
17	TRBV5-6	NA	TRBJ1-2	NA	CASSSGSGWDSNYGYTF	TGTGCCAGCAGCTCCGGATCTGGGTGGGATTCTAACTATGGCTACACCTTC
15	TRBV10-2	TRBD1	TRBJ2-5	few	CASSESAGGVETQYF	TGCGCCAGCAGTGAATCAGCAGGGGGCGTAGAGACCCAGTACTTC
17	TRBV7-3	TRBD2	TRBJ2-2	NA	CASSLQGAGGGTGELFF	TGTGCCAGCAGCCTGCAAGGAGCGGGGGGCGGAACCGGGGAGCTGTTTTTT
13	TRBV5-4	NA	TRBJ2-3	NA	CASSSYVADTQYF	TGTGCCAGCAGCTCCTACGTAGCTGACACGCAGTATTTT
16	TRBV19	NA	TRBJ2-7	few	CASSTSSGRGFGEQYF	TGTGCCAGTAGTACATCCTCCGGGAGAGGCTTTGGGGAGCAGTACTTC
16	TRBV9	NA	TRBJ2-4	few	CASSVGFGLAKNIQYF	TGTGCCAGCAGCGTCGGTTTCGGATTAGCCAAAAACATTCAGTACTTC
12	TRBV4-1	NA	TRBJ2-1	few	CASSQGAGEQFF	TGCGCCAGCAGCCAAGGAGCTGGGGAGCAGTTCTTC
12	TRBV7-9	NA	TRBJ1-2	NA	CASTRQSYGYTF	TGTGCCAGCACCCGGCAGTCCTATGGCTACACCTTC
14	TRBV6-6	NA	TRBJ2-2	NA	CASSYFGYAGELFF	TGTGCCAGCAGTTACTTCGGATACGCCGGGGAGCTGTTTTTT
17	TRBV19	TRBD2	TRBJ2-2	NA	CASSRGGAGSNTGELFF	TGTGCCAGTAGTCGCGGGGGGGCCGGATCGAACACCGGGGAGCTGTTTTTT